The sample holds a few counts of the clone carrying this T cell receptor beta chain. Authors of the study amplified TCR beta CDR3 regions from RNA transcripts. Primed by the HTBI set, a first-round RT-PCR was run on the TCR CDR3. Each CDR3 protein is one row after TCRdb ran MiXCR on the multiplex PCR reads. Among about 700,000 distinct CDR3 sequences listed, around 13% were seen once. This sample was taken from a study of T cells in Graves' hyperthyroidism and ophthalmopathy. The CDR3 contains 14 residues. Per the germline V gene, CDR1 is SQVTM and CDR2 is ANQGSEA. The V gene end was trimmed by 6 bases and the J gene end by 4 bases; junction bases not matched to a gene: 10.

The sequence was collected from a woman aged 18-29 years with Graves' hyperthyroidism. Sequencing was carried out using blood. The rearrangement uses TRBV29-1 and TRBJ2-3; 7 bases align to TRBD2. The CDR3 region is CSVLTSLSADTQYF. Written as DNA, the CDR3 is TGCAGCGTCCTGACTAGCCTGAGCGCAGATACGCAGTATTTT.